This TCR beta chain was documented in a study of spatial heterogeneity in lung cancer. This clonotype appeared many times. TCRdb used MiXCR to reprocess the 5' RACE reads, holding one entry per CDR3 protein. The table records about 26,000 distinct CDR3 sequences, around 13% of them present only once. Germline CDR1 and CDR2: SGHTA and FQGTGA. Trimming pared 4 bases from V and 0 bases from J, leaving 13 bases between. The length of the CDR3 is 16 residues. Time point: sample taken at primary tumor resection. Whole RNA, which was extracted from tumor, nontumor lung tissue or frozen PBMC, was sequenced without any cell sorting.

The sequence derives from a female donor with early-stage non-small cell lung cancer. The chain carries TRBV7-3 and TRBJ2-1, with a tentative D call TRBD2 (5 bases). The sequencing here drew on PBMCs, taken at surgery. The CDR3 here is CASSSRLGSSYNEQFF. CDR3 in DNA: TGTGCCAGCAGCTCAAGACTGGGGAGCTCCTACAATGAGCAGTTCTTC.